The present T cell receptor (beta chain) was sequenced within a study of monozygotic twins with inflammatory bowel disease (dated by TCRdb to between 2018 and 2021). For the wider study: The complete study included about 28 monozygotic twin pairs: 19 IBD-discordant Danish pairs and nine German pairs, of which four were IBD-concordant and five were IBD-discordant. Within discordant pairs, disease-associated traits were sought mainly by comparing IBD patients with their genetically identical healthy co-twins. Each individual had, on average, about 151 000 unique TCRalpha sequences and 181 000 unique TCRbeta sequences available for analysis. The paper as a whole reports these results and caveats: Different T cell subtypes could not be distinguished in the analysis. Compared with healthy twins, IBD patients shared fewer clonotypes with other individuals, and the difference was most pronounced in patients with signs of disease activity. Repertoire similarity did not differ between concordant and discordant twins, possibly due to limited statistical power. Measured by the inverse Simpson index, TCRbeta repertoire diversity was lower in IBD patients than in their healthy co-twins. No single strong signal or clonotype linked to IBD turned up in the results, so the idea that one exists was not supported. Background noise and inter-individual variability may have been introduced into the repertoires by the differing immunosuppressive treatments among patients.

A roughly 2.5 ml peripheral blood sample was drawn into PAXgene tubes per donor and stored at -80°C. Without T cell sorting, total RNA was isolated from whole blood using the PAXgene blood miRNA kit on an automated QIAcube. Deep TCRalpha and TCRbeta repertoire profiling with unique molecular barcoding was performed on peripheral blood of monozygotic twin pairs concordant or discordant for inflammatory bowel disease. Smoking habits were recorded for all twin pairs, and individuals were classified as current, former or never smokers. The cysteine opens and the phenylalanine closes a CDR3 of 11 amino acids. The DNA sequence is not available. To note about this clonotype: Its antigen target is currently unknown.

Library creation used 5' RACE. Preparation of each TCR library used approximately 4,000 ng of total RNA. cDNA was synthesized with SMARTScribe reverse transcriptase in eight separate reactions per sample. During cDNA synthesis, template switching was used to introduce unique molecular identifiers that contained a 6-nucleotide sample barcode. Two nested PCRs of approximately 16 and 10 cycles amplified the TCRalpha and TCRbeta cDNA, and bead purification followed each PCR. Before amplification, the cDNA was treated with uracil DNA-glycosylase and purified using the QIAquick PCR purification kit. The second PCR was the step at which Illumina TruSeq-compatible adapters and sample-specific barcodes were added. Library quality and concentration were assessed using TapeStation and Qubit, and about 5 ng of each library was pooled. Sequencing of the pooled libraries was done on an Illumina HiSeq2500 single-index Rapid Run using custom sequencing primers and 2 x 100 bp reads. As for the authors' bioinformatics: PCR and sequencing errors were corrected by UMI-based consensus assembly using MiGEC version 1.2.6. MiXCR version 2.1.1 was used to carry out V(D)J alignment, clonotype assembly and CDR3 extraction. Normalisation of gene usage, clonotype sharing and MAIT/NKT TCR abundance was achieved by analysing the top 1000, 10 000 and 20 000 clonotypes per sample. After downsampling to 27 000 UMIs, diversity was calculated as the inverse Simpson index using the vegan R package. Paired Mann-Whitney U tests were applied to discordant twin pairs, with Benjamini-Hochberg correction for multiple testing. One entry per CDR3 protein sequence results from the TCRdb reprocessing of the reads, with DNA left out. The V and J calls come from TCRdb's annotation, not from the publication. The sample's table lists a count of roughly 200,000 distinct CDR3 sequences. The ten biggest clones cover more than 7.5% of the sample.

This clonotype was obtained from a human donor with ulcerative colitis or Crohn's disease, or a healthy co-twin of an affected twin (not recorded which). Recombination joined TRBV12-3 or TRBV12-4 with TRBJ1-1. The sample comprised blood. The CDR3 sequence is CASSAGLRVFF.